A selection of T cell receptor beta chains follows, all from one sample in a study of chemoradiotherapy in HPV16-positive cancers. The data were produced by immunoSEQ multiplex PCR, yet TCRdb's version contains in-frame clones alone and is incomplete. The sample lists 9,500 to 15,000 clones, approximately 79% occurring once. Sampling was carried out from a patient who underwent chemoradiotherapy. These receptors were obtained from a human donor with HPV-associated anogenital cancer. The CDR3 runs from the conserved cysteine through the conserved F or W. Each record gives: CDR3 length, V gene, J gene, CDR3 protein.

>16|TRBV27|TRBJ2-1
CASSSSLLAGVAEQFF
>11|TRBV29-1|TRBJ1-2
CSVGQVYGYTF
>14|TRBV2|TRBJ2-3
CASSTGRSTDTQYF
>18|TRBV19|TRBJ2-2
CASSVGLAGLANTGELFF
>14|TRBV14|TRBJ2-7
CASSQALGVYEQYF
>13|TRBV29-1|TRBJ2-1
CSGGLAGIGEQFF
>14|TRBV19|TRBJ1-5
CASSIIGGNQPQHF
>17|TRBV29-1|TRBJ2-1
CSVDFADRWSSYNEQFF
>18|TRBV28|TRBJ2-3
CASSFQTSGALGTDTQYF
>14|TRBV5-6|TRBJ1-4
CASSLPGKREKLFF
>14|TRBV6-6|TRBJ2-3
CASTLAGSTDTQYF
>17|TRBV28|TRBJ2-2
CASSEAPRELYTGELFF
>14|TRBV29-1|TRBJ2-1
CSAERGESYNEQFF
>17|TRBV4-3|TRBJ2-6
CASSQEGESSGANVLTF
>15|TRBV6-1|TRBJ2-7
CASSEVGGSSYEQYF
>17|TRBV7-2|TRBJ2-6
CASSLVSSSSGANVLTF
>18|TRBV9|TRBJ2-6
CASSPRTGVTSGANVLTF
>15|TRBV18|TRBJ2-6
CASSPGQGDANVLTF
>16|TRBV21-1|TRBJ1-1
CASRMKLDTIRTEAFF
>15|TRBV5-1|TRBJ1-4
CASSLGGLVDEKLFF
>12|TRBV7-6|TRBJ2-7
CASSGLVDEQYF
>13|TRBV5-1|TRBJ2-3
CASSLQGTDTQYF
>14|TRBV6-4|TRBJ2-1
CASSAEQGGNEQFF
>16|TRBV5-1|TRBJ2-2
CASSLLAGMGTGELFF
>15|TRBV28|TRBJ2-3
CASSGVEGGRNTQYF
>16|TRBV6-4|TRBJ1-1
CASSEISGNMNTEAFF
>12|TRBV10-3|TRBJ2-5
CAIRDNQETQYF
>14|TRBV7-2|TRBJ1-2
CASSRRQGPDGYTF
>14|TRBV11-2|TRBJ2-1
CASSLELAGPEQFF
>11|TRBV29-1|TRBJ2-1
CSVTGVEEQFF
>15|TRBV11-2|TRBJ2-7
CASRQLAGGRYEQYF
>17|TRBV19|TRBJ1-1
CASSTLGRAGRGTEAFF
>15|TRBV5-1|TRBJ2-1
CASSLTGDRGNEQFF
>14|TRBV7-9|TRBJ2-5
CASSSRTERETQYF
>14|TRBV5-6|TRBJ1-2
CASSWDRGDYGYTF
>13|TRBV6-1|TRBJ1-5
CASRGTGVQPQHF
>16|TRBV5-1|TRBJ2-3
CASSSVTSGPGDTQYF
>15|TRBV9|-
CASSSTSGRTNEQFF
>15|TRBV6-6|TRBJ2-1
CASSPRDRAYNEQFF
>17|TRBV4-1|TRBJ2-3
CASSQVWREGLTDTQYF
>15|TRBV9|TRBJ2-5
CASSTRDREGETQYF
>14|TRBV5-1|TRBJ2-3
CASSLEGFTDTQYF
>15|TRBV11-2|TRBJ2-1
CASSRATSGRHEQFF
>12|TRBV19|TRBJ2-3
CASSINGGRKYF
>15|TRBV7-9|TRBJ2-5
CASRGLAGDQETQYF
>15|TRBV28|TRBJ1-2
CASSSWRGTNYGYTF
>15|TRBV12-5|TRBJ2-1
CASGFGQGDYNEQFF
>14|TRBV7-9|TRBJ2-2
CASFERQNTGELFF
>13|TRBV21-1|TRBJ1-3
CASSRPHGNTIYF
>18|TRBV4-1|TRBJ1-5
CASSQEGGRGVSNQPQHF
>14|TRBV28|TRBJ2-5
CASSGLGISQTQYF